This T cell receptor (beta chain) came from a study of blood T cell repertoires in COVID-19. The CDR3 contains 12 residues. Trimming took 5 bases from V and 6 from J, leaving 9 bases between them. Germline CDR1 and CDR2: MDHEN and SYDVKM. The data were produced by immunoSEQ multiplex PCR, yet TCRdb's version contains in-frame clones alone and is incomplete. The sample holds a few hundred thousand clones, around 80% seen once. The V call is TRBV28, the J call TRBJ2-3; no clear D. Material for sequencing was peripheral blood. The sequence was obtained from a woman under 30 with acute or convalescent COVID-19. In DNA form, the CDR3 reads TGTGCCAGCAGTACCGAGGCGGATACGCAGTATTTT. Its protein is CASSTEADTQYF.